The rows below give T cell receptor beta chains drawn from one sample of a study of shared clonotypes between healthy human individuals. The protocol was immunoSEQ multiplex PCR, while the TCRdb copy is restricted to in-frame clones and leaves out a portion. The sample contains about 2 million clones, just under 95% of which appear only once. Sequencing was done on a sample of naive CD8+ T cells sorted from blood. Every receptor here comes from a man in his late teens or twenties in good health. Both conserved end residues are trimmed from each CDR3. Clone size is not always given. Where it is, it says once, few, many or a class for expanded clones.

clone_size	v_call	cdr3_aa
NA	TRBV7-9	ASSPSGRDYEQY
NA	TRBV21-1	ASSKAVKKQAPLH
NA	TRBV27	ASSLGPPRASNQPQH
NA	TRBV6-1	ASSVGTAYGYT
once	TRBV27	ASSPLTGFEQY
NA	TRBV30	AWSPGSEDTQY
NA	TRBV19	ASSLWDRGPFNTEAF
NA	TRBV7-9	ASSLRYPGTTNNYGYT
NA	TRBV14	ASSRGQAVLSYEQY
NA	TRBV6-5	ASSYGGGTGELF
NA	TRBV28	ASSTNPSEYGGYT
NA	TRBV7-2	ASSRAGQNYEQY
NA	TRBV19	ASSIDGETEAF
NA	TRBV18	ASSPTSGGTYEQY
NA	TRBV28	ASRAIWTDGDQPQH
NA	TRBV7-9	ASSLGRQASTNEKLF
NA	TRBV9	ASSGGANTEAF
once	TRBV30	AWRAPMTNTEAF
NA	TRBV6-1	ASSARTVPYEQY
NA	TRBV6-5	ASSSWTGIYNEQF
NA	TRBV7-9	ASNPSGIGNYGYT
NA	TRBV5-6	ASSLLGQGGTGELF
NA	TRBV15	ATSALSGSYNEQF
NA	TRBV19	ASSPGTEDSPLH
NA	TRBV29-1	SAWTERNTGELF
NA	TRBV29-1	SVEDQGAGELF
NA	TRBV6-5	ASSYGEGLRYGYT
NA	TRBV19	ASSITGGHNEQF
NA	TRBV4-3	ASSQAPPGHSYEQY
NA	TRBV7-8	ASSSWGGSSYEQY
NA	TRBV9	ASSVGEGRSTDTQY
NA	TRBV10-3	AISPGQGYEQY
NA	TRBV11-2	ASAAGEYNEQF
NA	TRBV5-1	ASSLGDRAEQY
NA	TRBV19	ASTPTQGSPYSNQPQH
NA	TRBV19	ASSIYLAGAYEQY
NA	TRBV5-4	ASSLLGLARETQY
NA	TRBV19	ATILAAGGWNTIY
NA	TRBV19	ASSIGQDYEQY
NA	TRBV4-1	ASSLKMAGFTY
NA	TRBV13	ASSFSTNNEQF
NA	TRBV4-3	ASSQEASESYEQY
NA	TRBV9	ASSPGGLSYEQY
NA	TRBV7-2	ASSLGGQSSYNSPLH
few	TRBV7-9	ASSPLTESSYNSPLH
NA	TRBV9	ASSVVGDYEQY
once	TRBV29-1	SVSGENTDTQY
NA	TRBV30	ALQGLYGYT
once	TRBV6-5	ASRSGQYNQPQH
NA	TRBV30	AWHHRGAPYEQY
NA	TRBV10-2	ASSLDNTEAF
NA	TRBV5-6	ASSLGSTDTQY
once	TRBV5-5	ASSLAAGGGTQY
NA	TRBV7-9	ASSYGTANTGELF
once	TRBV5-6	ASSLRDRTYEQY